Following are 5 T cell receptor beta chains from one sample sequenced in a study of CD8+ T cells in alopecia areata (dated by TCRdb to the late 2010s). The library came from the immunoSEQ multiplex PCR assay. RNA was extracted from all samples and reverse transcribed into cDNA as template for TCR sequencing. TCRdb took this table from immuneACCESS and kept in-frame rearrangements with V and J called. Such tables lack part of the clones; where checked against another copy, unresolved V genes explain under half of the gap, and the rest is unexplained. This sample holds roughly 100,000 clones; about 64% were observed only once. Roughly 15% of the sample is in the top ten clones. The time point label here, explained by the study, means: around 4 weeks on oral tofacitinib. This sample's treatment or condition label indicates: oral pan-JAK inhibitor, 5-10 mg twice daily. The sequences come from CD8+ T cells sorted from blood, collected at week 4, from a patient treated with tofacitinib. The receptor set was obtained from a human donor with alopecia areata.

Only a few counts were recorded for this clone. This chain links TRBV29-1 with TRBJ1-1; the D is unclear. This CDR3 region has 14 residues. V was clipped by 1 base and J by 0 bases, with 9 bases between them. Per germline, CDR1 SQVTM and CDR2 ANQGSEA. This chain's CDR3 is CSVEVWGLNTEAFF. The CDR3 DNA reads TGCAGCGTTGAAGTCTGGGGTTTGAACACTGAAGCTTTCTTT.

The CDR3 here is CASSQEVRASEAFF. The CDR3 nucleotides read TGCGCCAGCAGCCAAGAAGTTCGGGCTTCCGAAGCTTTCTTT. V is TRBV4-1 and J is TRBJ1-1, with no clear D. The germline V gene encodes CDR1 MGHRA and CDR2 YSYEKL. The CDR3 runs to 14 residues. The germline V and J ends were trimmed by 0 bases and 8 bases, with 13 bases remaining between them.

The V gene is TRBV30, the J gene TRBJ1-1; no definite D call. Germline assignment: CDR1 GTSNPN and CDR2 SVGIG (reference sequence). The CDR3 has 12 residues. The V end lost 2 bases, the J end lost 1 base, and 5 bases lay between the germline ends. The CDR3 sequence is CAWSLGNTEAFF. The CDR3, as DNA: TGTGCCTGGAGTCTAGGGAACACTGAAGCTTTCTTT.

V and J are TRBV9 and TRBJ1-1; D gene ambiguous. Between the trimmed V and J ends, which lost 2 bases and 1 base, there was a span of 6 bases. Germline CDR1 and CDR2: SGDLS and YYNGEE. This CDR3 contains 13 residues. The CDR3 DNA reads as TGTGCCAGCAGCGTTTGGCAGAACACTGAAGCTTTCTTT. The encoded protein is CASSVWQNTEAFF.

In nucleotides, the CDR3 is TGCGCCAGCAGCCAGGCAGACGACAGGGGCCGAAGCAATCAGCCCCAGCATTTT. Its protein is CASSQADDRGRSNQPQHF. This chain links TRBV4-3 with TRBJ1-5, with 8 bases matching TRBD1. Germline assignment: CDR1 LGHNA and CDR2 YSLEER. The CDR3 is 18 residues long. V dropped 3 bases and J dropped 1; count of bases not matched to a gene: 11.